Described below is a single T cell receptor beta chain sequence and its context. The PCR was carried out with 60 Vbeta primers and 13 Jbeta primers. Here immunoSEQ multiplex PCR was the method, and the copy in TCRdb shows in-frame clones only, minus some. The profile shows about 97,000 clones, around three quarters of them singletons. These data belong to a study of cytomegalovirus exposure and HLA in healthy donors. The CDR3 contains 14 residues. V was shortened by 4 bases and J by 0 bases, with 9 bases between the two germline ends. Looked up from germline, CDR1 is MNHNS and CDR2 is SASEGT. The chain is built from TRBV6-1 and TRBJ1-1; D not certain. The specimen sequenced was PBMCs. The clonotype was recovered from a male donor in good health and CMV-seropositive. The CDR3 nucleotides read TGTGCCAGCAGTGCGCCTCTAATGAACACTGAAGCTTTCTTT. It specifies CASSAPLMNTEAFF.